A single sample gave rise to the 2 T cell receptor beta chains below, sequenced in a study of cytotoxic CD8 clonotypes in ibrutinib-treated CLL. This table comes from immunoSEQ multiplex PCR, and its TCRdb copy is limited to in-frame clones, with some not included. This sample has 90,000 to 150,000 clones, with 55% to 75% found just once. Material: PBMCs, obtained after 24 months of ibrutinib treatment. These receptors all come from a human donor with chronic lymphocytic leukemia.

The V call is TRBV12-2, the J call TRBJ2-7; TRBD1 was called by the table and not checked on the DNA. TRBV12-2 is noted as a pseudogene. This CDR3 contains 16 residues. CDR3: CASRLSLMGSSYEQYF. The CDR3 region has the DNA TGTGCAAGTCGCTTATCTTTAATGGGCAGCTCCTACGAGCAGTACTTC.

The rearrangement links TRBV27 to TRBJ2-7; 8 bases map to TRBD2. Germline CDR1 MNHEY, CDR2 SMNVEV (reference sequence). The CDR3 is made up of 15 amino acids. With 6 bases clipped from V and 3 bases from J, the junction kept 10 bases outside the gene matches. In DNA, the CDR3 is TGTGCCAGCAGCCCGAGGAAGCGGGGGTTCTACGAGCAGTACTTC. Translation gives CASSPRKRGFYEQYF.